This T cell receptor beta chain was profiled in a study of cytomegalovirus exposure and HLA in healthy donors. Vbeta (60) and Jbeta (13) primers were used in the PCR. Clones were sequenced by immunoSEQ multiplex PCR, and TCRdb holds only the in-frame ones, with some missing. The sample gives 95,000 to 100,000 clones, under 85% of which show up once; 1.5% to 2% is in the top ten. There are 13 residues in the CDR3. Germline V gives CDR1 SQVTM, CDR2 ANQGSEA. Between the trimmed V and J ends, which lost 4 bases and 0 bases, there was a span of 7 bases. This TCR was recovered from a woman aged 40 to 50 in good health and CMV-seronegative. The material sequenced was PBMCs. The rearrangement joins TRBV29-1 to TRBJ1-3, with D unclear. CDR3 sequence: CSVGLGSGNTIYF. The CDR3 region has the DNA TGCAGCGTTGGACTCGGCTCTGGAAACACCATATATTTT.